This TCR beta chain was captured in a study of blood T cell repertoires in COVID-19. Study overall: The United States, Italy and Spain were the sources of the acute and convalescent COVID-19 samples. PBMCs, B-cell-depleted T cells, or T cells were the source of the cDNA or gDNA that made up the material.

Authors' data handling: Reference gene primer amplification yielded estimated nucleated cell counts. Repertoires were generated with immunoSEQ multiplex PCR, while TCRdb's copy carries only in-frame clones and drops some. V, J and clone size are taken as reported in that table, and D and trimming were inferred from the DNA itself. The sample holds some 260,000 clones; over 75% are singletons and the top ten take around 0.7%. The CDR3 consists of 16 residues. The germline V gene has CDR1 MRHNA and CDR2 SNTAGT. J gave up 4 bases and V 3 bases, and 10 bases lay outside the gene matches. The sample taken for sequencing was peripheral blood. This chain links TRBV6-4 with TRBJ2-3; 7 bases are shared with TRBD2. This TCR was sampled from a human donor in a cohort sampled during active COVID-19. The CDR3 nucleotides are TGTGCCAGCAGTGAGAGTAGCGGGCAAGGCGCAGATACGCAGTATTTT. It is translated as CASSESSGQGADTQYF.